The rows below give T cell receptor beta chains drawn from one sample of a study of blood T cells in healthy people across ages. TCRdb reprocessed the 5' RACE reads via MiXCR and lists one record per CDR3 protein. In the table there are roughly 2 million distinct CDR3 sequences, around 48% of which are singletons. The material sequenced was blood. The source of these receptors is a woman in her forties in good health. CDR3s include the opening cysteine and the closing phenylalanine or tryptophan. The order of the fields is D gene, J gene, V gene, clone size, CDR3 protein, CDR3 DNA. D genes are given only for firm matches. Size tells how often a clone was seen (once, few, many) or the class of an expanded clone, and some rows leave it out.

D gene: TRBD2
J gene: TRBJ2-2
V gene: TRBV7-9
clone size: NA
CDR3 protein: CASSLARLAGGTNTGELFF
CDR3 DNA: TGTGCCAGCAGCTTAGCGCGGTTAGCGGGGGGAACGAACACCGGGGAGCTGTTTTTT

D gene: NA
J gene: TRBJ2-7
V gene: TRBV11-2
clone size: NA
CDR3 protein: CASRLGSLSEQYF
CDR3 DNA: TGTGCCAGCAGGCTGGGGAGTTTATCCGAGCAGTACTTC

D gene: NA
J gene: TRBJ2-1
V gene: TRBV10-3
clone size: few
CDR3 protein: CAISEEPSSYNEQFF
CDR3 DNA: TGTGCCATCAGTGAAGAGCCTAGCTCCTACAATGAGCAGTTCTTC

D gene: NA
J gene: TRBJ2-7
V gene: TRBV6-5
clone size: few
CDR3 protein: CASSYIAGAEQYF
CDR3 DNA: TGTGCCAGCAGTTATATTGCAGGGGCCGAGCAGTACTTC

D gene: TRBD1
J gene: TRBJ1-2
V gene: TRBV20-1
clone size: NA
CDR3 protein: CSAKQGAVNYGYTF
CDR3 DNA: TGCAGTGCTAAACAGGGGGCGGTTAACTATGGCTACACCTTC

D gene: NA
J gene: TRBJ2-7
V gene: TRBV30
clone size: NA
CDR3 protein: CAWSPGQSREQYF
CDR3 DNA: TGTGCCTGGAGTCCAGGACAGTCTAGGGAGCAGTACTTC

D gene: TRBD1
J gene: TRBJ2-7
V gene: TRBV6-1
clone size: NA
CDR3 protein: CASSDGGTGQGRWTYEQYF
CDR3 DNA: TGTGCCAGCAGTGACGGGGGGACAGGGCAGGGGAGGTGGACCTACGAGCAGTACTTC

D gene: NA
J gene: TRBJ1-6
V gene: TRBV3-1
clone size: NA
CDR3 protein: CASGKGNSPLHF
CDR3 DNA: TGTGCCAGCGGAAAGGGGAATTCACCCCTCCACTTT

D gene: TRBD2
J gene: TRBJ2-3
V gene: TRBV7-2
clone size: NA
CDR3 protein: CASTPAAGTSTDTQYF
CDR3 DNA: TGTGCCAGCACCCCAGCAGCGGGGACTAGCACAGATACGCAGTATTTT

D gene: TRBD2
J gene: TRBJ2-2
V gene: TRBV20-1
clone size: NA
CDR3 protein: CSVRTSGNTGELFF
CDR3 DNA: TGCAGTGTCCGGACTAGCGGGAACACCGGGGAGCTGTTTTTT

D gene: TRBD2
J gene: TRBJ2-5
V gene: TRBV5-5
clone size: NA
CDR3 protein: CASSFTSGGAHHQETQYF
CDR3 DNA: TGTGCCAGCAGCTTTACTAGCGGGGGGGCTCACCACCAAGAGACCCAGTACTTC

D gene: NA
J gene: TRBJ1-6
V gene: TRBV20-1
clone size: NA
CDR3 protein: CSAREGGSSPLHF
CDR3 DNA: TGCAGTGCTAGAGAAGGGGGTTCTTCACCCCTCCACTTT

D gene: NA
J gene: TRBJ2-7
V gene: TRBV4-3
clone size: NA
CDR3 protein: CASSQDARQPFYEQYF
CDR3 DNA: TGCGCCAGCAGCCAAGACGCGAGACAGCCCTTCTACGAGCAGTACTTC

D gene: NA
J gene: TRBJ2-5
V gene: TRBV29-1
clone size: many
CDR3 protein: CSVEGTQYF
CDR3 DNA: TGCAGCGTTGAGGGGACCCAGTACTTC

D gene: NA
J gene: TRBJ2-4
V gene: TRBV12-3/TRBV12-4
clone size: few
CDR3 protein: CASSLAAGTALLYF
CDR3 DNA: TGTGCCAGCAGTTTAGCGGCTGGGACGGCCCTTCTGTACTTC

D gene: TRBD2
J gene: TRBJ2-1
V gene: TRBV20-1
clone size: few
CDR3 protein: CSARLAGSYNEQFF
CDR3 DNA: TGCAGTGCTCGACTAGCGGGCTCCTACAATGAGCAGTTCTTC

D gene: NA
J gene: TRBJ1-5
V gene: TRBV6-2/TRBV6-3
clone size: NA
CDR3 protein: CASSYLSGINQPQHF
CDR3 DNA: TGTGCCAGCAGTTACTTATCAGGGATCAATCAGCCCCAGCATTTT

D gene: NA
J gene: TRBJ1-5
V gene: TRBV7-9
clone size: NA
CDR3 protein: CASSLWVDRGRGSNQPQHF
CDR3 DNA: TGTGCCAGCAGCTTATGGGTTGATCGTGGTAGGGGTAGCAATCAGCCCCAGCATTTT

D gene: NA
J gene: TRBJ2-5
V gene: TRBV28
clone size: NA
CDR3 protein: CASSFVPGVDETQYF
CDR3 DNA: TGTGCCAGCAGTTTTGTACCCGGGGTCGATGAGACCCAGTACTTC

D gene: NA
J gene: TRBJ1-5
V gene: TRBV19
clone size: NA
CDR3 protein: CASSIVNQPQHF
CDR3 DNA: TGTGCCAGTAGTATTGTCAATCAGCCCCAGCATTTT

D gene: NA
J gene: TRBJ2-4
V gene: TRBV6-6
clone size: NA
CDR3 protein: CASSYKDAQYF
CDR3 DNA: TGTGCCAGCAGTTACAAGGACGCGCAGTACTTC

D gene: NA
J gene: TRBJ2-5
V gene: TRBV11-2
clone size: NA
CDR3 protein: CANSQHYQETQYF
CDR3 DNA: TGTGCCAACAGCCAGCACTACCAAGAGACCCAGTACTTC